The clone carrying this TCR beta chain occurred once. As yet, its antigen is unknown. The sample originates from a study of T cell responses to AZD1222 COVID-19 vaccine. About the study: Pooling covered second doses at about 4 or about 12 weeks.

The CDR3 covers 16 residues. From germline, CDR1 is SNHLY and CDR2 FYNNEI. Trimming stripped 4 bases from V and 1 base from J, with 13 bases between. Notes on the study in general: Baseline seropositives among AZD1222 recipients totaled only five or six. Possibly, clonal diversity was underestimated; donors were largely white British and included more females. Vaccination with two AZD1222 doses was followed by a rise in Spike-specific TCR breadth and depth.

Repertoires were generated with immunoSEQ multiplex PCR, while TCRdb's copy carries only in-frame clones and drops some. The data show 120,000 or so clones, with roughly 90% seen just once and approximately 1% held by the top ten. The material was peripheral blood, obtained on day 0 of AZD1222 vaccination. This sequence was found in an adult in good health. J is TRBJ2-2 and V is TRBV2, with a possible D match to TRBD1 (5 bases). The CDR3 sequence: CASSGQGIRNTGELFF. The CDR3 DNA reads TGTGCCAGCAGTGGGCAGGGAATTAGGAACACCGGGGAGCTGTTTTTT.